These 7 T cell receptor beta chains originate from one sample sequenced in a study of cytomegalovirus exposure and HLA in healthy donors (dated by TCRdb to 2015 to 2018). Library construction relied on the immunoSEQ multiplex PCR assay. TCRdb re-hosts the immuneACCESS table, in-frame sequences only. Its copies lack some clones; in the studies checked, an unresolved V gene accounts for under half of them, and the cause for the rest is not known. The sample profile shows fewer than 90,000 clones; approximately 93% of them were found once. Around 2.1% of the sample goes to the ten largest clones. The sample taken for sequencing was PBMCs. These receptors all come from a woman under 30 in good health and CMV-seronegative.

The V and J genes are TRBV4-1 and TRBJ1-1; D is perhaps TRBD1 (6 bases). The V gene's germline CDR1 is MGHRA and CDR2 YSYEKL. This CDR3 spans 14 amino acids. Trimming took 1 base from V and 11 from J, leaving 17 bases between them. CDR3 in amino acids: CASSQGQGLDHAFF. The CDR3 nucleotides read TGCGCCAGCAGCCAAGGGCAGGGGCTGGATCACGCTTTCTTT.

In DNA, the CDR3 is TGTGCCAGCAAAAACAGCGGGGAGACCCAGTACTTC. It specifies CASKNSGETQYF. The chain carries TRBV27 and TRBJ2-5; D might be TRBD2 (6 bases). The CDR3 runs to 12 residues. Germline V gene data show CDR1 as MNHEY and CDR2 as SMNVEV (reference sequence). Trimming took 7 bases from V and 5 from J, leaving 11 bases between them.

V is TRBV18 and J is TRBJ2-1, with 7 bases lining up with TRBD1. V shed 4 bases, J shed 5 bases, and the junction held 5 bases outside the gene matches. In germline, CDR1 is KGHSH, CDR2 LQKENI. The CDR3 extends over 14 amino acids. CDR3: CASSQRDRDNEQFF. For the CDR3, the DNA is TGTGCCAGCTCACAACGGGACAGAGACAATGAGCAGTTCTTC.

The chain combines TRBV7-2 with TRBJ2-2; 8 bases line up with TRBD1. CDR3 length: 15 amino acids. The junction had 8 bases not matched to a gene; V was cut back by 6 bases and J by 5 bases. Looked up from germline, CDR1 is SGHTA and CDR2 is FQGNSA. The CDR3 loop is CASRDRDRLTGELFF. In DNA form, the CDR3 reads TGTGCCAGCAGGGACCGGGACAGGCTGACCGGGGAGCTGTTTTTT.

The chain uses TRBV29-1 and TRBJ2-2; 7 nucleotides agree with TRBD2. The trim removed 1 base at V and 2 bases at J, leaving 4 bases unmatched. CDR3 length equals 15 residues. Germline CDR1 reads SQVTM; CDR2 reads ANQGSEA. For the CDR3, the DNA is TGCAGCGTTGAAGTACAGCGGGGCAACACCGGGGAGCTGTTTTTT. Translated, it gives CSVEVQRGNTGELFF.

By share, this clone ranks as medium-sized. The CDR3 region is CASCLNRGNSPLHF. In DNA, the CDR3 is TGTGCCAGCTGTCTTAACAGGGGTAATTCACCCCTCCACTTT. J is TRBJ1-6 and V is TRBV6-5; 7 nucleotides align to TRBD1. The ends lost 8 bases at V and 6 bases at J; junction bases unmatched: 7. Germline assignment: CDR1 MNHEY and CDR2 SVGAGI. The CDR3 spans 14 residues.

V gene TRBV4-3 combines with J gene TRBJ2-2; perhaps TRBD2 as D (6 bases). The CDR3 has 16 amino acids. The V end was cut by 0 bases, the J end by 4 bases, with 12 bases between. The germline V gene has CDR1 LGHNA and CDR2 YSLEER. The CDR3 DNA is TGCGCCAGCAGCCAAGAGAGGAGGGGCTCCACCGGGGAGCTGTTTTTT. Protein: CASSQERRGSTGELFF.